The clone carrying this TCR beta chain was detected many times. Its antigen is still unknown. These data originate in a study of Graves' ophthalmopathy and Graves' hyperthyroidism. Overall study context: The study drew peripheral blood at initial diagnosis, before any treatment.

Points from the study as a whole: Blood also harbored most expanded thyroid clonotypes above 0.001 frequency.

Scientists amplified the TCR beta CDR3 regions from RNA transcripts. An opening RT-PCR round employed HTBI primers and preceded a second-round multiplex PCR. MiXCR, applied by TCRdb to the multiplex PCR reads, yields one record per CDR3 protein. The repertoire holds around 600,000 distinct CDR3 sequences, with more than 40% as singletons. Germline V gene data show CDR1 as SEHNR and CDR2 as FQNEAQ (reference sequence). The CDR3 contains 13 residues. V lost 2 bases to trimming and J lost 8 bases, with 13 bases between them. Material for sequencing was peripheral blood. The sequence derives from an adult man with Graves' ophthalmopathy. The chain uses TRBV7-9 and TRBJ2-7; D is possibly TRBD2 (6 bases). CDR3 nucleotides: TGTGCCAGCAGCTTATCGTCGGAGGGGAAGCAGTACTTC. Its translation: CASSLSSEGKQYF.